The TCR beta chain under discussion was sequenced for a study of cytomegalovirus exposure and HLA in healthy donors. The V end was cut by 4 bases, the J end by 6 bases, with 12 bases between. Looked up from germline, CDR1 is SGHNT and CDR2 is YENEEA. The CDR3 extends over 14 amino acids. Regarding this clone: Its antigen is not identified.

Findings and caveats of the study: Certain sequence variants were highly shared and formed a cluster, and this cluster was likely a sequencing artifact.

The PCR used 60 Vbeta and 13 Jbeta primers. Sequencing used immunoSEQ multiplex PCR; TCRdb keeps in-frame clones, though not all of them. The table records some 160,000 clones, 80% of them present only once. J is TRBJ2-2 and V is TRBV11-3, with D possibly TRBD2 on 6 matching bases. This clonotype was obtained from a male donor in good health and CMV-seropositive. The sample comprised PBMCs. The CDR3 DNA is TGTGCCAGCAGCTCACGCGGGGAGGCCGGGGAGCTGTTTTTT. It translates to CASSSRGEAGELFF.